These 19 T cell receptor beta chains originate from one sample sequenced in a study of blood T cell repertoires in COVID-19. Repertoires were generated with immunoSEQ multiplex PCR, while TCRdb's copy carries only in-frame clones and drops some. The sample records about 180,000 clones, 90% to 95% being singletons. Sequenced sample: peripheral blood. The receptors stem from a man aged 50 or older with acute or convalescent COVID-19.

The chain is built from TRBV10-3 and TRBJ1-1, with D hard to call. Germline values: CDR1 ENHRY, CDR2 SYGVKD. CDR3 length: 14 residues. Trimming took off 4 bases at V and 2 bases at J, with 11 bases between the two ends. CDR3 in DNA: TGTGCCATCAGTGTGCGGGCCAGCAACACTGAAGCTTTCTTT. Amino acids: CAISVRASNTEAFF.

The J gene is TRBJ1-6, the V gene TRBV3-1 (or the pseudogene TRBV3-2), with D perhaps TRBD1 (6 bases). V shed 0 bases and J shed 7 bases, with 13 bases lying between them. The CDR3 loop spans 16 amino acids. CDR1 and CDR2 (germline): LGHDT, YNNKEL (reference sequence). The CDR3 sequence is CASSQDTAGVNSPLHF. In DNA, the CDR3 is TGTGCCAGCAGCCAAGATACCGCAGGGGTCAATTCACCCCTCCACTTT.

The rearrangement joins TRBV9 to TRBJ2-2; 10 nucleotides align to TRBD2. V dropped 4 bases and J dropped 1; count of bases not matched to a gene: 10. The CDR3 totals 18 residues. Per germline, CDR1 SGDLS and CDR2 YYNGEE. The CDR3 reads CASSSALLAGGNTGELFF. The CDR3 DNA reads TGTGCCAGCAGCTCAGCCTTGTTAGCGGGGGGGAACACCGGGGAGCTGTTTTTT.

This CDR3 reads CASSVSRTSGGVDEQFF. The CDR3 nucleotides are TGTGCCAGCAGCGTATCCAGGACTAGCGGGGGGGTGGATGAGCAGTTCTTC. V usage is TRBV9 and J usage is TRBJ2-1; 15 bases are a match to TRBD2. CDR1 and CDR2 from the germline V gene are SGDLS and YYNGEE. V gave up 1 base and J gave up 8 bases; unmatched junction bases: 7. This CDR3 is 17 amino acids long.

The chain has TRBV9 and TRBJ1-5; 9 nucleotides match TRBD1. V shed 3 bases and J 6 bases; nucleotides not matched to a gene: 7. Germline lookup yields CDR1 SGDLS and CDR2 YYNGEE. The CDR3 totals 15 residues. This chain's CDR3 is CASSEGQGMGQPQHF. In nucleotides, the CDR3 is TGTGCCAGCAGCGAGGGACAGGGTATGGGTCAGCCCCAGCATTTT.

The chain combines TRBV27 with TRBJ2-1; TRBD2 matches 7 bases. The CDR3 consists of 15 residues. The germline V gene encodes CDR1 MNHEY and CDR2 SMNVEV (reference sequence). The trim removed 5 bases at V and 3 bases at J, leaving 7 bases unmatched. CDR3 DNA sequence: TGTGCCAGCAGTACAATAGCGGGTAGCTACAATGAGCAGTTCTTC. It yields the protein CASSTIAGSYNEQFF.

The chain combines TRBV30 with TRBJ2-3; TRBD1 is a possible D gene (6 bases). The CDR3 has 13 amino acids. Trimming stripped 2 bases from V and 6 bases from J, with 12 bases between. Germline CDR1 reads GTSNPN; CDR2 reads SVGIG (reference sequence). The chain's CDR3 is CAWSHRVKDTQYF. In DNA form, the CDR3 reads TGTGCCTGGAGTCACAGGGTCAAGGATACGCAGTATTTT.

The rearrangement joins TRBV6-4 to TRBJ1-5; 10 bases match TRBD1. V trimming: 6 bases; J trimming: 4 bases; junction bases outside the gene matches: 6. The germline V gene encodes CDR1 MRHNA and CDR2 SNTAGT. The CDR3 has 15 amino acids. Here the CDR3 reads CASRGQGSCNQPQHF. The DNA of the CDR3 is TGTGCCAGCAGGGGACAGGGGTCGTGTAATCAGCCCCAGCATTTT.

The chain links TRBV19 to TRBJ2-1; perhaps TRBD2 as D (6 bases). The V end was cut by 0 bases, the J end by 2 bases, with 11 bases between. The CDR3 totals 16 residues. CDR1 is LNHDA, CDR2 SQIVND, per germline (reference sequence). Here the CDR3 DNA reads TGTGCCAGTAGTATAGAGGGGGGATACCCCTACAATGAGCAGTTCTTC. Amino acid sequence: CASSIEGGYPYNEQFF.

This chain links TRBV2 with TRBJ2-2; D is possibly TRBD2 (6 bases). Germline assignment: CDR1 SNHLY and CDR2 FYNNEI. V lost 3 bases, J lost 4 bases, and 9 bases lay in between. The CDR3 contains 14 residues. In nucleotides, the CDR3 is TGTGCCAGCAGTGATCCGGGAGTCACCGGGGAGCTGTTTTTT. This encodes CASSDPGVTGELFF.

The chain links TRBV5-1 to TRBJ2-7, with D possibly TRBD2 on 6 matching bases. Germline V gene lookup returns CDR1 SGHRS and CDR2 YFSETQ. Trimming removed 4 bases at V and 2 bases at J, with 16 bases between. CDR3 length equals 15 residues. For the CDR3, the DNA is TGCGCCAGCAGCCCCGGGGGTGGGGCCACCTACGAGCAGTACTTC. Protein product: CASSPGGGATYEQYF.

The J gene is TRBJ2-2, the V gene TRBV19; TRBD1 agrees at 8 bases. The germline V gene has CDR1 LNHDA and CDR2 SQIVND (reference sequence). The length of the CDR3 is 16 residues. With V trimmed by 7 bases and J by 4 bases, 11 bases remained unmatched. CDR3 nucleotide sequence: TGTGCCAGTACCCGATGGCAGACAGGGGCCACCGGGGAGCTGTTTTTT. Translation gives CASTRWQTGATGELFF.

The rearrangement links TRBV7-2 to TRBJ1-3; D not resolved. Germline V gene sequence: CDR1 SGHTA, CDR2 FQGNSA. CDR3 length: 15 residues. The V end was cut by 3 bases, the J end by 2 bases, with 11 bases between. CDR3 DNA: TGTGCCAGCAGCTTGGTAGCCGCCCCTGGAAACACCATATATTTT. Protein sequence: CASSLVAAPGNTIYF.

This chain uses TRBV13 with TRBJ2-5, with D possibly matching TRBD2 (7 bases). The V and J ends lost 5 bases and 1 base respectively, with 14 bases between them. Germline assignment: CDR1 PRHDT and CDR2 FYEKMQ (reference sequence). This CDR3 contains 15 residues. The CDR3 DNA reads as TGTGCCAGCAGCCCCAGGGGAGGGGGCCAAGAGACCCAGTACTTC. Translation gives CASSPRGGGQETQYF.

V usage is TRBV5-4 and J usage is TRBJ2-5, with D tentatively TRBD1 (6 bases). The V gene lost 0 bases and the J gene lost 3 bases, with 12 bases spanning the gap. Per germline, CDR1 SGHNT and CDR2 YYREEE (reference sequence). The CDR3 sequence is 15 residues long. The CDR3 sequence is CASSLGPQGKETQYF. In DNA, the CDR3 is TGTGCCAGCAGCTTGGGGCCACAGGGAAAAGAGACCCAGTACTTC. Drawing the rest from reference TRBV5-4 and TRBJ2-5, the complete variable domain is ETGVTQSPTHLIKTRGQQVTLRCSSQSGHNTVSWYQQALGQGPQFIFQYYREEENGRGNFPPRFSGLQFPNYSSELNVNALELDDSALYLCASSLGPQGKETQYFGPGTRLLVL.

This clone was seen a few times. The chain links TRBV5-6 to TRBJ1-1; 9 bases align to TRBD1. The CDR3 spans 14 residues. V was clipped by 4 bases and J by 8 bases; unmatched bases: 9. Germline CDR1 reads SGHDT; CDR2 reads YYEEEE. The CDR3 DNA is TGTGCCAGCAGCCCTCCGAACAGGGGGCAAGAAGCTTTCTTT. It yields the protein CASSPPNRGQEAFF.

In regard to this clone: Other nucleotide sequences in the sample specify the same CDR3. V and J are TRBV6-2 or TRBV6-3 and TRBJ1-5, with TRBD1 matching 7 bases. Looked up from germline, CDR1 is MNHEY and CDR2 is SVGEGT. The ends lost 5 bases at V and 6 bases at J; junction bases unmatched: 4. The length of the CDR3 is 13 residues. The CDR3 DNA reads as TGTGCCAGCAGTCGCAGGGGGAGTCAGCCCCAGCATTTT. Translation: CASSRRGSQPQHF.

The gene calls are TRBV19 and TRBJ2-3, with 10 bases fitting TRBD2. J lost 1 base, V lost 8 bases, and 0 bases had no gene match. Germline CDR1 LNHDA, CDR2 SQIVND (reference sequence). The CDR3 covers 13 residues. DNA of the CDR3: TGTGCCAGTGGGACTAGCGGCACAGATACGCAGTATTTT. As protein: CASGTSGTDTQYF.

This chain joins TRBV15 and TRBJ1-5, with 10 bases aligning to TRBD1. V was pared by 5 bases and J by 0 bases, with 7 bases of the junction left unmatched. The germline CDR1 and CDR2 sequences are LNHNV and YYDKDF (reference sequence). The CDR3 is made up of 17 amino acids. The CDR3 nucleotides read TGTGCCACCAGCCGCTGGGGGACAGGGGATAGCAATCAGCCCCAGCATTTT. This sequence encodes CATSRWGTGDSNQPQHF. Combining the CDR3 with reference TRBV15 and TRBJ1-5 gives the whole variable domain DAMVIQNPRYQVTQFGKPVTLSCSQTLNHNVMYWYQQKSSQAPKLLFHYYDKDFNNEADTPDNFQSRRPNTSFCFLDIRSPGLGDTAMYLCATSRWGTGDSNQPQHFGDGTRLSIL.